Below are 23 T cell receptor beta chains sequenced from a single sample in a study of blood T cell repertoires in COVID-19. Only in-frame clones appear in the TCRdb table, and some are missing; sequencing was by immunoSEQ multiplex PCR. The repertoire has roughly 160,000 clones, about 86% of them found once; the top ten carry about 19%. Sequencing was carried out using peripheral blood. All receptors come from a woman in her 70s who had recovered from COVID-19.

J is TRBJ2-7 and V is TRBV13; 8 positions match TRBD2. Germline V lookup: CDR1 PRHDT, CDR2 FYEKMQ (reference sequence). This CDR3 is built from 15 residues. The V segment lost 4 bases and the J segment 0 bases; nucleotides outside the gene matches: 5. The DNA of the CDR3 is TGTGCCAGCAGCTCCCGCGGGAGGCTCTCCTACGAGCAGTACTTC. This translates into CASSSRGRLSYEQYF.

The V gene is TRBV7-2, the J gene TRBJ2-1; 7 positions agree with TRBD1. V was clipped by 5 bases and J by 2 bases; unmatched bases: 3. CDR3 size: 14 residues. The germline V gene encodes CDR1 SGHTA and CDR2 FQGNSA. The CDR3 region is CASSKDRAYNEQFF. The DNA of the CDR3 is TGTGCCAGCAGCAAAGACAGGGCCTACAATGAGCAGTTCTTC.

This rearrangement joins TRBV5-6 to TRBJ2-7; TRBD2 agrees at 7 bases. V dropped 0 bases and J dropped 7; count of bases not matched to a gene: 7. This CDR3 region has 14 residues. Germline V lookup: CDR1 SGHDT, CDR2 YYEEEE. CDR3 DNA: TGTGCCAGCAGCTTGGGTAGCGGGCCCTGGGAGCAGTACTTC. This translates into CASSLGSGPWEQYF.

J is TRBJ2-1 and V is TRBV18; the D gene is possibly TRBD1 (5 bases). V gave up 6 bases and J gave up 9 bases, with 12 bases separating them. From germline, CDR1 is KGHSH and CDR2 LQKENI. This CDR3 has 12 residues. In nucleotides, the CDR3 is TGTGCCAGCTCCCCCAGGGTGGGTGAGCAGTTCTTC. Translation: CASSPRVGEQFF.

The J gene is TRBJ2-3, the V gene TRBV5-4; 7 nucleotides agree with TRBD2. Germline V gene data show CDR1 as SGHNT and CDR2 as YYREEE (reference sequence). J lost 6 bases, V lost 4 bases, and 8 bases had no gene match. The CDR3 extends over 14 amino acids. The CDR3 reads CASSPGPGGDTQYF. CDR3 DNA sequence: TGTGCCAGCAGCCCGGGACCCGGGGGGGATACGCAGTATTTT.

This chain joins TRBV18 and TRBJ1-4, with 7 nucleotides matching TRBD1. The CDR3 length is 15 residues. Losses at the gene ends were 1 base for V and 5 bases for J; bases not matched to a gene: 4. In germline, CDR1 is KGHSH, CDR2 LQKENI. The CDR3 loop reads CASSPQGARNEKLFF. For the CDR3, the DNA is TGTGCCAGCTCACCACAGGGGGCGCGGAATGAAAAACTGTTTTTT.

The chain uses TRBV30 and TRBJ1-2, with 7 bases identical to TRBD1. V trimming: 1 base; J trimming: 5 bases; junction bases outside the gene matches: 4. Per the germline V gene, CDR1 is GTSNPN and CDR2 is SVGIG (reference sequence). CDR3 length equals 13 residues. The CDR3 bases are TGTGCCTGGAGTGAGGGGGCTCAGTATGGCTACACCTTC. Protein sequence: CAWSEGAQYGYTF.

V and J are TRBV7-2 and TRBJ1-1, with D possibly TRBD1 on 5 matching bases. Germline V gives CDR1 SGHTA, CDR2 FQGNSA. V was pared by 1 base and J by 0 bases, with 12 bases between. The CDR3 covers 16 residues. In DNA form, the CDR3 reads TGTGCCAGCAGCTTAGGGCGGGGCAGCATGAACACTGAAGCTTTCTTT. Translating it yields CASSLGRGSMNTEAFF.

The J gene is TRBJ1-3, the V gene TRBV5-1; D unresolved. The CDR3 runs to 13 residues. Germline CDR1 reads SGHRS; CDR2 reads YFSETQ. The germline V and J ends were trimmed by 6 bases and 3 bases, with 10 bases remaining between them. CDR3 residues: CASTGSDGNTIYF. The CDR3 DNA sequence: TGCGCCAGCACGGGGTCAGATGGAAACACCATATATTTT.

This clone was found a few times. V is TRBV11-2 and J is TRBJ2-3; possible D gene TRBD2, 5 bases. With 5 bases removed from V and 1 base from J, the gap between germline ends came to 22 bases. The CDR3 covers 18 residues. Germline V gene sequence: CDR1 SGHAT, CDR2 FQNNGV. DNA for the CDR3: TGTGCCAGCAGCCTCTTCCTAGCAGCCGACCTGGGCACAGATACGCAGTATTTT. This encodes CASSLFLAADLGTDTQYF.

This chain uses TRBV7-8 with TRBJ2-5; 11 nucleotides match TRBD1. After removal of 5 bases from V and 4 bases from J, the junction contained 9 bases not matched to a gene. There are 16 residues in the CDR3. Germline-derived CDR1 and CDR2 are SGHVS and FQNEAQ. DNA for the CDR3: TGTGCCAGCAGCGACCGGGACAGGGGGAGGGGAGAGACCCAGTACTTC. Amino acid sequence: CASSDRDRGRGETQYF.

This chain uses TRBV9 with TRBJ2-2; tentatively, D is TRBD1 (6 bases). The CDR3 runs to 15 residues. Deletions cut 0 bases from V and 3 bases from J, with 9 bases between. CDR1 and CDR2 (germline): SGDLS, YYNGEE. For the CDR3, the DNA is TGTGCCAGCAGCGTAGGCCCAGGGGACACCGGGGAGCTGTTTTTT. Translated: CASSVGPGDTGELFF. The complete variable domain, with remaining parts taken from reference TRBV9 and TRBJ2-2, reads DSGVTQTPKHLITATGQRVTLRCSPRSGDLSVYWYQQSLDQGLQFLIQYYNGEERAKGNILERFSAQQFPDLHSELNLSSLELGDSALYFCASSVGPGDTGELFFGEGSRLTVL.

In this sample, this clone turned up many times. The V gene is TRBV11-1, the J gene TRBJ1-4, with D possibly being TRBD1 (5 bases). The CDR3 covers 15 residues. Germline lookup yields CDR1 SGHAT and CDR2 FQDESV (reference sequence). V lost 5 bases and J 5 bases, leaving 15 bases between the germline ends. CDR3 in DNA: TGTGCCAGCAGCGGCGGGGGGAATCGGAATGAAAAACTGTTTTTT. Residues: CASSGGGNRNEKLFF.

V and J are TRBV2 and TRBJ1-1, with TRBD1 matching over 9 bases. Germline V CDR1 and CDR2: SNHLY, FYNNEI. V shed 6 bases, J shed 5 bases, and the junction held 1 base outside the gene matches. The CDR3 is 12 residues long. The chain's CDR3 is CASRDRGTEAFF. The CDR3 region has the DNA TGTGCCAGCAGAGACAGGGGGACTGAAGCTTTCTTT.

The chain has TRBV29-1 and TRBJ2-7; 7 bases align to TRBD1. J was trimmed by 0 bases and V by 2 bases; bases with no gene match: 4. CDR1 and CDR2 (germline): SQVTM, ANQGSEA. The CDR3 has 14 amino acids. The CDR3 reads CSVERTGSSYEQYF. As DNA, the CDR3 is TGCAGCGTTGAACGGACAGGAAGCTCCTACGAGCAGTACTTC.

The chain recombines TRBV28 with TRBJ2-7; 10 positions match TRBD2. The CDR3 contains 15 residues. Per the germline V gene, CDR1 is MDHEN and CDR2 is SYDVKM. Unmatched junction bases numbered 10, after V lost 7 bases and J lost 4 bases. CDR3 DNA: TGTGCCAGCACCCTATGGGCTAGCGGGAGTTACGAGCAGTACTTC. Its translation: CASTLWASGSYEQYF.

In its sample, this clone was seen a few times. The CDR3 coding sequence is TGTGCCAGCACAGGGACAGGGCGGGAGCAGTACTTC. Amino acid sequence: CASTGTGREQYF. The V call is TRBV6-6, the J call TRBJ2-7; 9 positions agree with TRBD1. V lost 7 bases, J lost 7 bases, and 5 bases stayed unmatched. Germline assignment: CDR1 MNHNY and CDR2 SVGAGI (reference sequence). This CDR3 region has 12 residues.

This clone has only one observation. CDR3 loop: CASSPTGVRETQYF. DNA for the CDR3: TGTGCCAGCAGCCCTACAGGGGTTCGAGAGACCCAGTACTTC. The chain recombines TRBV7-3 with TRBJ2-5, with 7 bases that match TRBD1. Trimming took 5 bases from V and 4 from J; bases not matched to a gene: 7. Germline CDR1 is SGHTA and CDR2 is FQGTGA. CDR3 length equals 14 residues.

The J gene is TRBJ1-1, the V gene TRBV28; 7 bases align to TRBD1. CDR3 length equals 15 residues. Germline V gives CDR1 MDHEN, CDR2 SYDVKM. V shed 5 bases and J 8 bases; nucleotides not matched to a gene: 14. CDR3 DNA sequence: TGTGCCAGCAGTCCCCCCGGGACGGAGGGACAGGAAGCTTTCTTT. Encoded protein: CASSPPGTEGQEAFF.

The J gene is TRBJ1-2, the V gene TRBV5-1; 7 bases line up with TRBD1. The V segment lost 4 bases and the J segment 2 bases; nucleotides outside the gene matches: 5. This CDR3 has 14 residues. The V gene's germline CDR1 is SGHRS and CDR2 YFSETQ. The CDR3 region is CASSPRDSNYGYTF. The CDR3 DNA follows: TGCGCCAGCAGCCCCCGGGACAGCAACTATGGCTACACCTTC.

V is TRBV6-1 and J is TRBJ2-1; 14 bases line up with TRBD2. V was pared by 6 bases and J by 8 bases, with 6 bases of the junction left unmatched. CDR3 size: 15 residues. Germline V gene data show CDR1 as MNHNS and CDR2 as SASEGT. The CDR3 is CASRPGLAGGDEQFF. The CDR3 region has the DNA TGTGCCAGCAGACCAGGACTAGCGGGGGGCGATGAGCAGTTCTTC.

This chain uses TRBV19 with TRBJ2-2; D perhaps matches TRBD1 (5 bases). With 6 bases removed from V and 1 base from J, the gap between germline ends came to 12 bases. Germline V CDR1 and CDR2: LNHDA, SQIVND (reference sequence). This CDR3 has 15 residues. The CDR3 here is CASSPHGQNTGELFF. In DNA form, the CDR3 reads TGTGCCAGTAGCCCCCATGGACAGAACACCGGGGAGCTGTTTTTT.

The chain has TRBV6-1 and TRBJ2-3; D is undetermined. The CDR3 runs 13 residues. Trimming shortened V by 2 bases and J by 4 bases, and 7 bases separated the two germline ends. Germline loops: CDR1 MNHNS, CDR2 SASEGT. The CDR3 sequence: CASSEIPADTQYF. The CDR3 coding sequence is TGTGCCAGCAGTGAAATACCGGCAGATACGCAGTATTTT.